This TCR beta chain was identified in a study of blood T cells in healthy people across ages. Overall study results and limits: The fall in TCR beta diversity per million T cells was roughly linear with age.

This clonotype was counted at least ten times. Its target is not known. The length of the CDR3 is 16 residues. After removal of 1 base from V and 0 bases from J, the junction contained 0 bases not matched to a gene. The germline gives CDR1 MNHEY, CDR2 SVGAGI. A second PCR of about 7 to 12 cycles used a sample-barcoded 5' primer and a J-beta primer mix. Each cDNA molecule was tagged by a template-switch adaptor that had 12 random nucleotides. One entry per CDR3 protein, called by TCRdb with MiXCR from the 5' RACE reads. The sample holds around 500,000 distinct CDR3 sequences; roughly 43% are singletons and the top ten take 20% to 25%.

The rearrangement uses TRBV6-5 and TRBJ2-2, with 9 bases that match TRBD1. The sequence was obtained from a man older than 75 in good health. The source material was blood. The CDR3 DNA sequence: TGTGCCAGCAGTTACTGGGACAGGGCGAACACCGGGGAGCTGTTTTTT. It encodes CASSYWDRANTGELFF.